The source of this TCR beta chain is a study of cytomegalovirus exposure and HLA in healthy donors. Study background: Early release data held approximately 81 million unique TCRs from HLA-typed donors. Study-wide results and limits: Associated with cytomegalovirus, according to the listing, were approximately 160 TCR beta chains.

In regard to this clone: Its antigen remains unknown.

Primers for the PCR totalled 60 Vbeta and 13 Jbeta. Using immunoSEQ multiplex PCR, the repertoire was profiled, and TCRdb retains in-frame clones only, with some absent. The sample has approximately 130,000 clones. Germline trimming cut 6 bases from V and 5 bases from J; bases unmatched to any gene: 9. Germline V gene lookup returns CDR1 SNHLY and CDR2 FYNNEI. CDR3 size: 15 residues. The clonotype was recovered from a woman aged 55-69 years in good health and CMV-seronegative. Input material: PBMCs. The chain has TRBV2 and TRBJ1-5, with TRBD1 matching over 8 bases. The CDR3 DNA is TGTGCCAGCAGAGGTCGAGCAGGGGGCGATCAGCCCCAGCATTTT. Translation: CASRGRAGGDQPQHF.